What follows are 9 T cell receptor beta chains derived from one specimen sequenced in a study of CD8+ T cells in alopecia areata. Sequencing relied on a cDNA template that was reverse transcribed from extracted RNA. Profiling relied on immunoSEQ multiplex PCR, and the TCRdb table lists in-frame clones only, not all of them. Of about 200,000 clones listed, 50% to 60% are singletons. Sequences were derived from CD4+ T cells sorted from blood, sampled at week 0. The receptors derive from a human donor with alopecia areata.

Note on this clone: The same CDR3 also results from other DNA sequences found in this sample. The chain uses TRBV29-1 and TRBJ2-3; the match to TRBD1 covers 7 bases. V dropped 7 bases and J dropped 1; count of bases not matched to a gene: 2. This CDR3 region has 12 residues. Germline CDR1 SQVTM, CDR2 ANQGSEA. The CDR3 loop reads CSADRGTDTQYF. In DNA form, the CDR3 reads TGCAGCGCAGACAGGGGCACAGATACGCAGTATTTT.

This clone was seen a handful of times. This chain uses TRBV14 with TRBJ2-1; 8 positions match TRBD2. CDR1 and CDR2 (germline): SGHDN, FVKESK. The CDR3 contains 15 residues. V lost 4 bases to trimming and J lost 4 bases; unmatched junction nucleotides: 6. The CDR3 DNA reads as TGTGCCAGCAGCCGAGCGGGAGTAACTTACAATGAGCAGTTCTTC. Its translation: CASSRAGVTYNEQFF. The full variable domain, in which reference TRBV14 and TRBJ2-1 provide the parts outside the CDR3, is EAGVTQFPSHSVIEKGQTVTLRCDPISGHDNLYWYRRVMGKEIKFLLHFVKESKQDESGMPNNRFLAERTGGTYSTLKVQPAELEDSGVYFCASSRAGVTYNEQFFGPGTRLTVL.

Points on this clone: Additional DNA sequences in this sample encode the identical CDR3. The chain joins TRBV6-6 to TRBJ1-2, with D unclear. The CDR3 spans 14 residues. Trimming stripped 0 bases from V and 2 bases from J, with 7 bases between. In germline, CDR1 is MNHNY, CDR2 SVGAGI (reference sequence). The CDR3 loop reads CASSYSTGNYGYTF. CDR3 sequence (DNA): TGTGCCAGCAGTTACTCGACTGGAAACTATGGCTACACCTTC.

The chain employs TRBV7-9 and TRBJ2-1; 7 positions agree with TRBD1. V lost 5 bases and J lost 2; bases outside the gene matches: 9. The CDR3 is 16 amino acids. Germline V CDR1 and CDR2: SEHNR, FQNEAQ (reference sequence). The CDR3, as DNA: TGTGCCAGCAGCCCCCTAGACAGGGCAACCTACAATGAGCAGTTCTTC. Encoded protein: CASSPLDRATYNEQFF.

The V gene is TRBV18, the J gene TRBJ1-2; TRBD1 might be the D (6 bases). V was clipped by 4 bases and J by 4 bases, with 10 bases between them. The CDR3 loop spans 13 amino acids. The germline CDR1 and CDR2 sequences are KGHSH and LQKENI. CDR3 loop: CASSLPDSYGYTF. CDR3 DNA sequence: TGTGCCAGCTCACTCCCGGACAGCTATGGCTACACCTTC.

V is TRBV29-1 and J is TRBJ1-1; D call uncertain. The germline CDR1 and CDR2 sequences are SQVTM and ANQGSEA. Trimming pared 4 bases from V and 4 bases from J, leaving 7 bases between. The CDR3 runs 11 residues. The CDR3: CSVAHSTEAFF. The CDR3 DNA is TGCAGCGTTGCCCACAGCACTGAAGCTTTCTTT. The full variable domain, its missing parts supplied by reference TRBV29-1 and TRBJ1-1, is SAVISQKPSRDICQRGTSLTIQCQVDSQVTMMFWYRQQPGQSLTLIATANQGSEATYESGFVIDKFPISRPNLTFSTLTVSNMSPEDSSIYLCSVAHSTEAFFGQGTRLTVV.

In DNA form, the CDR3 reads TGTGCCAGCAGCGCCGAGGGGGGCCAGCCCCAGCATTTT. It translates to CASSAEGGQPQHF. This chain joins TRBV7-9 and TRBJ1-5; a weak D match, TRBD1 (6 bases). This CDR3 contains 13 residues. The V end lost 5 bases, the J end lost 7 bases, and 12 bases lay between the germline ends. Germline-derived CDR1 and CDR2 are SEHNR and FQNEAQ (reference sequence).

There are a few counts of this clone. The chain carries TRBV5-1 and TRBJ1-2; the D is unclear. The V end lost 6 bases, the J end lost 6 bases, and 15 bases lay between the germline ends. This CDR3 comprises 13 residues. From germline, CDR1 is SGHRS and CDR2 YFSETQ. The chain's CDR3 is CASTLEADNGYTF. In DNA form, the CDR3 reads TGCGCCAGCACCCTGGAGGCAGACAATGGCTACACCTTC.

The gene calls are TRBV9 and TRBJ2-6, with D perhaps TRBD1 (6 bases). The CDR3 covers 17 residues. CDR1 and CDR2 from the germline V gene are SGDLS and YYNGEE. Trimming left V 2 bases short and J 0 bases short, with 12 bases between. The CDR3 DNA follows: TGTGCCAGCAGCGTTGGGACAAGGAGCTCTGGGGCCAACGTCCTGACTTTC. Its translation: CASSVGTRSSGANVLTF.